These 21 T cell receptor beta chains came from one sample sequenced in a study of blood T cell repertoires in COVID-19. Some clones are missing from TCRdb's copy, which holds only in-frame ones; the method was immunoSEQ multiplex PCR. The repertoire has about 210,000 clones, about 86% of them found once; the top ten carry about 8.9%. The sequenced material came from PBMCs or T cells enriched from blood (not recorded which). The receptor source for this set is a woman in her 50s with acute COVID-19.

This chain links TRBV15 with TRBJ2-1; 7 bases are a match to TRBD2. V lost 6 bases, J lost 1 base, and 9 bases stayed unmatched. Per the germline V gene, CDR1 is LNHNV and CDR2 is YYDKDF (reference sequence). The CDR3 totals 16 residues. The CDR3 DNA sequence: TGTGCCACCAGAGGTAGCGGGTATGGATCCTACAATGAGCAGTTCTTC. This sequence encodes CATRGSGYGSYNEQFF.

The rearrangement joins TRBV28 to TRBJ2-5; D may be TRBD1 (5 bases). V was clipped by 3 bases and J by 8 bases, with 16 bases between them. The germline V gene has CDR1 MDHEN and CDR2 SYDVKM. The CDR3 extends over 14 amino acids. CDR3 nucleotide sequence: TGTGCCAGCAGTTTCGACAGAATCATTGTAACCCAGTACTTC. This encodes CASSFDRIIVTQYF.

The chain is built from TRBV7-3 and TRBJ2-2; no firm D call. The CDR3 loop spans 16 amino acids. Trimming shortened V by 5 bases and J by 6 bases, and 19 bases separated the two germline ends. Germline CDR1 SGHTA, CDR2 FQGTGA. Here the CDR3 DNA reads TGTGCCAGCAGCCGGCAATCTAGTGGAGTACCCGGGGAGCTGTTTTTT. Residues: CASSRQSSGVPGELFF.

V gene TRBV4-2 combines with J gene TRBJ2-7, with 7 bases identical to TRBD2. The CDR3 has 16 residues. V was pared by 0 bases and J by 1 base, with 6 bases of the junction left unmatched. Germline CDR1 is LGHNA and CDR2 is YNFKEQ. The CDR3 DNA is TGTGCCAGCAGCCAAGACGCGGGAGCGGGGTCCTACGAGCAGTACTTC. As protein: CASSQDAGAGSYEQYF.

With regard to this clone: One end of the junction fails to match germline, which may point to a read error. The chain employs TRBV7-3 and TRBJ1-6; D is undetermined. The CDR3 extends over 15 amino acids. CDR1 SGHTA and CDR2 FQGTGA come from the germline V gene. The DNA of the CDR3 is TGTGCCAGCAGGTACACCGGGAACGAGGATTCCCCCCTCCACTTT. Its protein product is CASRYTGNEDSPLHF.

As DNA, the CDR3 is TGTGCCAGCAGTTACTCACAGGCAATCTCGCCATACGAGCAGTACTTC. Residues: CASSYSQAISPYEQYF. This chain links TRBV6-5 with TRBJ2-7; maybe TRBD1 (5 bases). The germline V gene encodes CDR1 MNHEY and CDR2 SVGAGI. V shed 0 bases and J shed 4 bases, with 16 bases lying between them. CDR3 length: 16 amino acids.

The chain employs TRBV19 and TRBJ2-7; TRBD1 might be the D (5 bases). Trimming cost V 5 bases and J 0 bases, with 8 bases left between them. The CDR3 spans 13 residues. Germline assignment: CDR1 LNHDA and CDR2 SQIVND (reference sequence). The CDR3 DNA reads as TGTGCCAGTAGTGCTGACAGCTCCTACGAGCAGTACTTC. Translating it yields CASSADSSYEQYF.

This sequence joins TRBV6-2 or TRBV6-3 and TRBJ2-7; TRBD2 matches at 9 bases. The CDR3 is 13 residues long. V was pared by 3 bases and J by 6 bases, with 3 bases of the junction left unmatched. Germline assignment: CDR1 MNHEY and CDR2 SVGEGT. The CDR3 DNA reads as TGTGCCAGCAGTTATGGGGGACTAGCCGAGCAGTACTTC. It specifies CASSYGGLAEQYF.

V and J are TRBV7-2 and TRBJ1-5; D may be TRBD1 (5 bases). V lost 1 base to trimming and J lost 5 bases, with 12 bases between them. Germline CDR1 SGHTA, CDR2 FQGNSA. The CDR3 runs to 15 residues. The CDR3 is CASSLDRGGDQPQHF. The CDR3 DNA follows: TGTGCCAGCAGCTTAGATAGGGGCGGCGATCAGCCCCAGCATTTT.

The chain uses TRBV6-2 or TRBV6-3 and TRBJ2-5; D possibly corresponds to TRBD2 (6 bases). With 0 bases removed from V and 6 bases from J, the gap between germline ends came to 11 bases. Germline V gene lookup returns CDR1 MNHEY and CDR2 SVGEGT. The CDR3 is 14 amino acids. The CDR3 sequence: CASSYSGGGQTQYF. The CDR3 coding sequence is TGTGCCAGCAGTTACTCGGGAGGTGGCCAGACCCAGTACTTC.

The rearrangement uses TRBV6-5 and TRBJ2-6; possible D gene TRBD1, 5 bases. The CDR3 consists of 15 residues. In germline, CDR1 is MNHEY, CDR2 SVGAGI. V lost 6 bases and J lost 2, with 11 bases in between. The CDR3: CASRSTGTGANVLTF. The DNA of the CDR3 is TGTGCCAGCAGATCTACAGGAACTGGGGCCAACGTCCTGACTTTC.

The rearrangement uses TRBV7-2 and TRBJ1-2; TRBD1 matches at 8 bases. After removal of 5 bases from V and 7 bases from J, the junction contained 15 bases not matched to a gene. Germline V gene sequence: CDR1 SGHTA, CDR2 FQGNSA. The CDR3 loop spans 16 amino acids. CDR3 amino acids: CASSPRGMDRDSGYTF. DNA for the CDR3: TGTGCCAGCAGCCCCCGCGGGATGGACAGGGACTCTGGCTACACCTTC.

This chain links TRBV6-5 with TRBJ2-7; 10 bases match TRBD1. The V gene end was trimmed by 0 bases and the J gene end by 6 bases; junction bases not matched to a gene: 8. Germline V gives CDR1 MNHEY, CDR2 SVGAGI. The CDR3 length is 16 residues. The CDR3, as DNA: TGTGCCAGCAGTTACTCAGGGTGGGACAGGGGTGCCGAGCAGTACTTC. Amino acid sequence: CASSYSGWDRGAEQYF.

The gene calls are TRBV6-2 or TRBV6-3 and TRBJ2-4, with 7 bases fitting TRBD2. The CDR3 loop spans 15 amino acids. With 4 bases clipped from V and 8 bases from J, the junction kept 11 bases outside the gene matches. Germline lookup yields CDR1 MNHEY and CDR2 SVGEGT. For the CDR3, the DNA is TGTGCCAGCAGTTTTTTCGCGGGAGCAGGGTACATTCAGTACTTC. It codes for CASSFFAGAGYIQYF.

The V gene is TRBV29-1, the J gene TRBJ2-4, with TRBD1 identical over 12 bases. The CDR3 spans 15 residues. J was trimmed by 6 bases and V by 5 bases; bases with no gene match: 8. The germline V gene has CDR1 SQVTM and CDR2 ANQGSEA. The CDR3 loop is CSVNTGTGGPNIQYF. For the CDR3, the DNA is TGCAGCGTTAACACCGGGACAGGGGGCCCAAACATTCAGTACTTC. The full variable domain, rest sourced from reference TRBV29-1 and TRBJ2-4, is SAVISQKPSRDICQRGTSLTIQCQVDSQVTMMFWYRQQPGQSLTLIATANQGSEATYESGFVIDKFPISRPNLTFSTLTVSNMSPEDSSIYLCSVNTGTGGPNIQYFGAGTRLSVL.

The chain uses TRBV6-5 and TRBJ2-2; a weak D match, TRBD1 (6 bases). V lost 2 bases and J lost 6, with 13 bases in between. Germline CDR1 reads MNHEY; CDR2 reads SVGAGI. CDR3 length equals 15 residues. CDR3 residues: CASSYARGMAGELFF. The CDR3 nucleotides read TGTGCCAGCAGTTACGCCAGGGGCATGGCCGGGGAGCTGTTTTTT.

This clone was counted only a few times. The genes are TRBV21-1 and TRBJ1-4; the table names TRBD1, a call not compared with the DNA. TRBV21-1 is classified as a pseudogene. The CDR3 contains 15 residues. CDR3 amino acids: CASSKYDKRGEKLFF. CDR3 DNA: TGTGCCAGCAGCAAATATGACAAGAGGGGGGAAAAACTGTTTTTT.

This chain joins TRBV19 and TRBJ2-3; no clear D gene. Germline assignment: CDR1 LNHDA and CDR2 SQIVND (reference sequence). This CDR3 has 12 amino acids. V shed 3 bases and J shed 3 bases, with 4 bases lying between them. The CDR3 region is CASSIVTDTQYF. The CDR3 bases are TGTGCCAGTAGTATCGTAACAGATACGCAGTATTTT.

CDR3 in amino acids: CASSLNSGTGVNEQFF. CDR3 sequence (DNA): TGTGCCAGCAGCTTAAATAGCGGGACCGGGGTAAATGAGCAGTTCTTC. V and J are TRBV7-3 and TRBJ2-1; 8 bases line up with TRBD2. CDR3 length equals 16 residues. The germline CDR1 and CDR2 sequences are SGHTA and FQGTGA. V lost 1 base to trimming and J lost 7 bases; unmatched junction nucleotides: 9.

The chain joins TRBV6-5 to TRBJ1-1, with no clear D. Germline V lookup: CDR1 MNHEY, CDR2 SVGAGI. The CDR3 is made up of 13 amino acids. V lost 11 bases, J lost 1 base, and 14 bases lay in between. The CDR3 nucleotides read TGTGCCTCTGCGCGGGAGGCGAACACTGAAGCTTTCTTT. As protein: CASAREANTEAFF.

The CDR3 DNA sequence: TGTGCCAGCAGGGAGGGGACAGGGAACTACAATGAGCAGTTCTTC. This translates into CASREGTGNYNEQFF. This chain joins TRBV7-9 and TRBJ2-1; TRBD1 agrees at 9 bases. CDR1 is SEHNR, CDR2 FQNEAQ, per germline (reference sequence). Germline trimming cut 6 bases from V and 3 bases from J; bases unmatched to any gene: 6. CDR3 length: 15 amino acids.